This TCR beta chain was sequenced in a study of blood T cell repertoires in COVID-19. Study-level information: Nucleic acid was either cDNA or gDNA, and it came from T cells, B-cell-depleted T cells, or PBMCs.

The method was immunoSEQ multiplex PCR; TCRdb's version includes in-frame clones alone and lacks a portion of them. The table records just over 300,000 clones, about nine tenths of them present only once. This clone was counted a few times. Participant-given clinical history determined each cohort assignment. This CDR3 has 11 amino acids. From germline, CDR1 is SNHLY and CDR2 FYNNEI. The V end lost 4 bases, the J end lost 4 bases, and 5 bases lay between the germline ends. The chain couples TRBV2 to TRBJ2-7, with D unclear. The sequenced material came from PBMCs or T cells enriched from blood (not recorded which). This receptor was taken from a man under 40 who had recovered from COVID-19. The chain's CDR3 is CASSVQYEQYF. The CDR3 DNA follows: TGTGCCAGCAGTGTGCAGTACGAGCAGTACTTC.